One sample yielded the 13 T cell receptor beta chains listed below, sequenced in a study of T cell responses to AZD1222 COVID-19 vaccine. The table came from immunoSEQ multiplex PCR; TCRdb's copy has only in-frame clones and leaves some out. The repertoire includes around 100,000 clones, approximately 92% of them detected once, and around 1.2% sits in the top ten. The sample in question was peripheral blood, obtained on day 0 of AZD1222 vaccination. Receptor source: an adult in good health.

This clone was seen just once. The chain links TRBV3-1 (or the pseudogene TRBV3-2) to TRBJ1-2; D call uncertain. V was shortened by 0 bases and J by 4 bases, with 18 bases between the two germline ends. The CDR3 totals 17 residues. The germline gives CDR1 LGHDT, CDR2 YNNKEL (reference sequence). CDR3 DNA: TGTGCCAGCAGCCAAGATCCCAGGACCCTCGGAAGCTATGGCTACACCTTC. Residues: CASSQDPRTLGSYGYTF.

The gene calls are TRBV5-6 and TRBJ2-4, with D perhaps matching TRBD2 (6 bases). The CDR3 has 15 residues. V was shortened by 1 base and J by 4 bases, with 12 bases between the two germline ends. Germline V gives CDR1 SGHDT, CDR2 YYEEEE. The CDR3 nucleotides are TGTGCCAGCAGCTTGAGCGGGTCGGGAAAAAACATTCAGTACTTC. Translated: CASSLSGSGKNIQYF.

The chain's CDR3 is CATSRDGGTVADTQYF. CDR3 in DNA: TGTGCCACCAGCAGAGATGGGGGGACAGTAGCAGATACGCAGTATTTT. The chain combines TRBV15 with TRBJ2-3; perhaps TRBD1 as D (7 bases). The CDR3 is 16 residues long. Per germline, CDR1 LNHNV and CDR2 YYDKDF (reference sequence). V was cut by 0 bases and J by 4 bases, with 14 bases left in between.

The V gene is TRBV6-2 or TRBV6-3, the J gene TRBJ1-2; D uncertain. Germline V CDR1 and CDR2: MNHEY, SVGEGT. This CDR3 region has 12 residues. V lost 2 bases to trimming and J lost 8 bases, with 9 bases between them. As DNA, the CDR3 is TGTGCCAGCAGTTACCCCACCCAAGGCTACACCTTC. Translation gives CASSYPTQGYTF.

V and J are TRBV29-1 and TRBJ2-5, with D perhaps TRBD1 (6 bases). The CDR3 length is 12 residues. Germline V gene lookup returns CDR1 SQVTM and CDR2 ANQGSEA. Trimming shortened V by 7 bases and J by 3 bases, and 12 bases separated the two germline ends. The CDR3 spells CSGRDTEETQYF. The DNA for the CDR3 is TGCAGCGGCCGGGACACCGAAGAGACCCAGTACTTC.

The table lists this clone with a count of one. The chain has TRBV6-2 or TRBV6-3 and TRBJ1-5; D is ambiguous. Germline loops: CDR1 MNHEY, CDR2 SVGEGT. The V and J ends lost 0 bases and 2 bases respectively, with 8 bases between them. The CDR3 is 15 residues long. CDR3 loop: CASSYSGERNQPQHF. The DNA of the CDR3 is TGTGCCAGCAGTTACTCTGGGGAACGCAATCAGCCCCAGCATTTT.

The chain has TRBV5-6 and TRBJ1-2; D is ambiguous. Germline V gene sequence: CDR1 SGHDT, CDR2 YYEEEE. The CDR3 is 11 residues long. Trimming removed 0 bases at V and 7 bases at J, with 4 bases between. In nucleotides, the CDR3 is TGTGCCAGCAGCTTGGTGGGTGGCTACACCTTC. The encoded protein is CASSLVGGYTF.

In regard to this clone: Other nucleotide sequences from this sample produce the same CDR3. This chain joins TRBV7-9 and TRBJ1-3; 9 positions match TRBD1. There are 15 residues in the CDR3. Germline V gene data show CDR1 as SEHNR and CDR2 as FQNEAQ (reference sequence). J gave up 1 base and V 5 bases, and 3 bases lay outside the gene matches. Here the CDR3 DNA reads TGTGCCAGCAGCAAACAGGGGGCGTCTGGAAACACCATATATTTT. This encodes CASSKQGASGNTIYF.

This chain links TRBV27 with TRBJ2-1; 11 bases are shared with TRBD2. This CDR3 spans 15 amino acids. The trim removed 6 bases at V and 7 bases at J, leaving 8 bases unmatched. Germline CDR1 and CDR2: MNHEY and SMNVEV (reference sequence). CDR3 in DNA: TGTGCCAGCAGCCCCCTAGCGGGAGGTAGTAATGAGCAGTTCTTC. It yields the protein CASSPLAGGSNEQFF.

This chain links TRBV6-1 with TRBJ1-2; perhaps TRBD1 as D (6 bases). Between the trimmed V and J ends, which lost 0 bases and 4 bases, there was a span of 12 bases. CDR3 length: 15 residues. Looked up from germline, CDR1 is MNHNS and CDR2 is SASEGT. DNA of the CDR3: TGTGCCAGCAGTGAAGCGGCAGGGGACTTCTATGGCTACACCTTC. Translated, it gives CASSEAAGDFYGYTF.

The V and J genes are TRBV3-1 (or the pseudogene TRBV3-2) and TRBJ2-7; D unresolved. Germline CDR1 and CDR2: LGHDT and YNNKEL (reference sequence). Trimming removed 4 bases from V and 1 base from J, with 17 bases in between. This CDR3 spans 16 amino acids. This CDR3 reads CASSRGRALVSYEQYF. In DNA form, the CDR3 reads TGTGCCAGCAGCCGGGGTAGAGCGCTAGTGTCCTACGAGCAGTACTTC.

This chain joins TRBV6-1 and TRBJ2-7; no clear D gene. This CDR3 is built from 14 residues. Between the trimmed V and J ends, which lost 2 bases and 4 bases, there was a span of 12 bases. Germline loops: CDR1 MNHNS, CDR2 SASEGT. The CDR3 sequence is CASSEIRNNYEQYF. In DNA form, the CDR3 reads TGTGCCAGCAGTGAAATTAGGAATAATTACGAGCAGTACTTC.

This clone was recorded only once. V is TRBV7-6 and J is TRBJ2-7, with D possibly matching TRBD1 (6 bases). From germline, CDR1 is SGHVS and CDR2 FNYEAQ. The CDR3 extends over 16 amino acids. The V and J ends lost 2 bases and 4 bases respectively, with 18 bases between them. The CDR3 sequence is CASSLTSRSGVYEQYF. CDR3 in DNA: TGTGCCAGCAGCTTAACCAGCCGCTCAGGGGTTTACGAGCAGTACTTC.